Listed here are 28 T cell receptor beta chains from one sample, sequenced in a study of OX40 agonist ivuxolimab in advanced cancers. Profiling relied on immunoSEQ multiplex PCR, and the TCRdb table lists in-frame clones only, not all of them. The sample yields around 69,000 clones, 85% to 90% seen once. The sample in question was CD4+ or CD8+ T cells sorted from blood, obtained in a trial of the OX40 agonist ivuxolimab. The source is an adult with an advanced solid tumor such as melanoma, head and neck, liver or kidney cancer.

This CDR3 reads CASSYAGTGGYEQYF. The CDR3 DNA sequence: TGTGCCAGCAGTTACGCCGGGACAGGGGGATACGAGCAGTACTTC. This chain joins TRBV6-5 and TRBJ2-7; 11 nucleotides line up with TRBD1. This CDR3 comprises 15 residues. Germline V gene data show CDR1 as MNHEY and CDR2 as SVGAGI. The V gene end was trimmed by 2 bases and the J gene end by 4 bases; junction bases not matched to a gene: 4.

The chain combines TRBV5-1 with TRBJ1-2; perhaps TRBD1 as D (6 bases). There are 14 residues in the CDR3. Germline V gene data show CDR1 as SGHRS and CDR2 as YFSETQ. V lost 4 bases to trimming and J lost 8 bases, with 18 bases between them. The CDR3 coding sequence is TGCGCCAGCAGCCTTGCGGAAGGGGGATACGGCTACACCTTC. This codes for CASSLAEGGYGYTF.

The CDR3, as DNA: TGTGCCAGCAGCGTAGGCCCCTCTAGCGGGAGAACGGAGACCCAGTACTTC. Amino acid sequence: CASSVGPSSGRTETQYF. The chain joins TRBV9 to TRBJ2-5; 10 bases are shared with TRBD2. Germline trimming cut 0 bases from V and 5 bases from J; bases unmatched to any gene: 10. The germline gives CDR1 SGDLS, CDR2 YYNGEE. This CDR3 spans 17 amino acids.

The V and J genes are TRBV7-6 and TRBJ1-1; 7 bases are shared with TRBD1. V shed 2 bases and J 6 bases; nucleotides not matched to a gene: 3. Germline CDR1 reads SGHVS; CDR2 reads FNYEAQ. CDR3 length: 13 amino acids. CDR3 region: CASSLLGTAEAFF. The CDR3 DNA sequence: TGTGCCAGCAGCTTACTGGGGACAGCTGAAGCTTTCTTT.

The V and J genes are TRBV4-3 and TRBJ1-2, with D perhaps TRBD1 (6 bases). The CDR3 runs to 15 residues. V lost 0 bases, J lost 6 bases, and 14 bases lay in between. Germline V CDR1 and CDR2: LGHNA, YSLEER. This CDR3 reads CASSQDRGSQDGYTF. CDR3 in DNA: TGCGCCAGCAGCCAAGACAGGGGATCCCAAGATGGCTACACCTTC.

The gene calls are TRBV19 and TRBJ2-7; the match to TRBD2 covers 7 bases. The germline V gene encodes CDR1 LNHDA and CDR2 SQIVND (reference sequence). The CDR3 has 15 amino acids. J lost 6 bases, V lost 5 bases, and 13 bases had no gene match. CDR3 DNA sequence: TGTGCCAGTAGTCTGGGGCGGGGGAGCCCTCTCGAGCAGTACTTC. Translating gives CASSLGRGSPLEQYF. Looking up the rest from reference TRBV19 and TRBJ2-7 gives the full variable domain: DGGITQSPKYLFRKEGQNVTLSCEQNLNHDAMYWYRQDPGQGLRLIYYSQIVNDFQKGDIAEGYSVSREKKESFPLTVTSAQKNPTAFYLCASSLGRGSPLEQYFGPGTRLTVT.

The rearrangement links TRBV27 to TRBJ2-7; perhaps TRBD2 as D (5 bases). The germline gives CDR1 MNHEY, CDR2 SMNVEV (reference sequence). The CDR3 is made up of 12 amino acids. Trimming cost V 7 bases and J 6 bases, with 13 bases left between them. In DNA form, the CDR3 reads TGTGCCAGCACTAATCAGGCGGGCGAGCAGTACTTC. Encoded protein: CASTNQAGEQYF.

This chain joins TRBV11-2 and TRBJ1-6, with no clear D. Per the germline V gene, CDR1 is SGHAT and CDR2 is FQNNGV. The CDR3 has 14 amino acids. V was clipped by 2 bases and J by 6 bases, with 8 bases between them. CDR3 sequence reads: CASSLYPFNSPLHF. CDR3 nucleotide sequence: TGTGCCAGCAGCTTATACCCCTTTAATTCACCCCTCCACTTT.

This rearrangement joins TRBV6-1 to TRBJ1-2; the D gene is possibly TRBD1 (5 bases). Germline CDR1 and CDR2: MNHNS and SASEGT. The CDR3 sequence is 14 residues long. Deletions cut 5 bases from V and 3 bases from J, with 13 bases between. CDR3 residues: CASSPRMGHYGYTF. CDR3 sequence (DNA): TGTGCCAGCAGTCCCCGTATGGGACACTATGGCTACACCTTC.

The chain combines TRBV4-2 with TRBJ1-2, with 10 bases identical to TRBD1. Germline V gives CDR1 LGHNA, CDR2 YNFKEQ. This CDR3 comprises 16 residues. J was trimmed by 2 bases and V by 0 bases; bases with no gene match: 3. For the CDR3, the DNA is TGTGCCAGCAGCCAAGATGGGGGACAGGGGAACTATGGCTACACCTTC. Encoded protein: CASSQDGGQGNYGYTF.

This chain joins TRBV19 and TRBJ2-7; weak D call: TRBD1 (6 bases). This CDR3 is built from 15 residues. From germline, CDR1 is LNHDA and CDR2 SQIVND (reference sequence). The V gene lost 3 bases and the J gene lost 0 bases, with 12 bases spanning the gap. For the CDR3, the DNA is TGTGCCAGTAGTATTTCAGAGGACAGCTCCTACGAGCAGTACTTC. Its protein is CASSISEDSSYEQYF.

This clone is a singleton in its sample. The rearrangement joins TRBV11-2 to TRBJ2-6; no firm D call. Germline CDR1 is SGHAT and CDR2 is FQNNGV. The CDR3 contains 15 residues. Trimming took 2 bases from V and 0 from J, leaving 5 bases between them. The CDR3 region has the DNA TGTGCCAGCAGCTTAATGTTCTCTGGGGCCAACGTCCTGACTTTC. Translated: CASSLMFSGANVLTF.

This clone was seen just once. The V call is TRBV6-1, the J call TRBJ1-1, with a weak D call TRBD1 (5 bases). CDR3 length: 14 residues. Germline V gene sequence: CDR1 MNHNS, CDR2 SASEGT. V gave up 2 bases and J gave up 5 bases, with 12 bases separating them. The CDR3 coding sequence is TGTGCCAGCAGTGAATTGGGGGTAGGGACTGAAGCTTTCTTT. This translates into CASSELGVGTEAFF.

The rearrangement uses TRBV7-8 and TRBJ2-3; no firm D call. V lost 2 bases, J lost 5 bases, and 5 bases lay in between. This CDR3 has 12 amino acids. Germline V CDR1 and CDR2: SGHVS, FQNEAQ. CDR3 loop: CASSLRVDTQYF. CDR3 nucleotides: TGTGCCAGCAGCTTAAGGGTAGATACGCAGTATTTT.

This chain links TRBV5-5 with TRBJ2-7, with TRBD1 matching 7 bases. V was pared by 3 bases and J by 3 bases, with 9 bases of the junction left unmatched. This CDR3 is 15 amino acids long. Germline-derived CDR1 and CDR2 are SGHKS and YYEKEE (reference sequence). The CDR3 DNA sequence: TGTGCCAGCAGCTACAGACAGGGTCAGGGCTACGAGCAGTACTTC. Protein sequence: CASSYRQGQGYEQYF.

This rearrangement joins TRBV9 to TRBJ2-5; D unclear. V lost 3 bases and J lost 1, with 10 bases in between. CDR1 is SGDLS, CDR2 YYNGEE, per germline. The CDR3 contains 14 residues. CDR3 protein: CASSAPPSQETQYF. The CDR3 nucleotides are TGTGCCAGCAGCGCACCTCCTTCCCAAGAGACCCAGTACTTC. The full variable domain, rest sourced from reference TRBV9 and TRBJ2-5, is DSGVTQTPKHLITATGQRVTLRCSPRSGDLSVYWYQQSLDQGLQFLIQYYNGEERAKGNILERFSAQQFPDLHSELNLSSLELGDSALYFCASSAPPSQETQYFGPGTRLLVL.

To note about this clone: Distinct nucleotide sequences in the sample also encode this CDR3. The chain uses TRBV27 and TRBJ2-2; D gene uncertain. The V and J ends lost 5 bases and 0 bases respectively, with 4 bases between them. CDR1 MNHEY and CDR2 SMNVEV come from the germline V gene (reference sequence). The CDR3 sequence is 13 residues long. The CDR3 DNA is TGTGCCAGCAGTGGTACGAACACCGGGGAGCTGTTTTTT. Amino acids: CASSGTNTGELFF.

CDR3 in DNA: TGCGCCAGCAGCCAAGATAGTTGGGGCAAAGGGAATGGCTACACCTTC. Amino acids: CASSQDSWGKGNGYTF. The rearrangement uses TRBV4-3 and TRBJ1-2; D is perhaps TRBD1 (5 bases). Germline V gene sequence: CDR1 LGHNA, CDR2 YSLEER. Deletions cut 0 bases from V and 6 bases from J, with 17 bases between. CDR3 length equals 16 residues.

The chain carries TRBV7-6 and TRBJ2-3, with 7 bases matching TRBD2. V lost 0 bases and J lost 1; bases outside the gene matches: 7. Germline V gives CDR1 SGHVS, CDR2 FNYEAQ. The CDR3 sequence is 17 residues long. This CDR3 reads CASSLAPQGGGTDTQYF. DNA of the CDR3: TGTGCCAGCAGCTTAGCCCCCCAGGGAGGGGGCACAGATACGCAGTATTTT.

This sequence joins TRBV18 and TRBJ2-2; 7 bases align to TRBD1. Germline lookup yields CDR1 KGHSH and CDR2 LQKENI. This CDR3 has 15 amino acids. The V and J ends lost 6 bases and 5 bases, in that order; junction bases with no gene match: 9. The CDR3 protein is CASSPLTRGTGELFF. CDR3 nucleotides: TGTGCCAGCTCCCCGTTGACCAGGGGGACCGGGGAGCTGTTTTTT.

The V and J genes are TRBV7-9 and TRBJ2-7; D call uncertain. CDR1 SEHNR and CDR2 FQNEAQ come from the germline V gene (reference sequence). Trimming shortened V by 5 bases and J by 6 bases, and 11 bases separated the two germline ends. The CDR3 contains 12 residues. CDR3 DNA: TGTGCCAGCAGCCCGAGGCCACCCGAGCAGTACTTC. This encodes CASSPRPPEQYF.

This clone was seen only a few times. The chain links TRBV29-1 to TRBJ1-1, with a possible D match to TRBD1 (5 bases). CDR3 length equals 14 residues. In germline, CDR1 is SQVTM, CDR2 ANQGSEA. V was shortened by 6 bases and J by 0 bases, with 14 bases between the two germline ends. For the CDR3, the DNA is TGCAGCGTCAGGGCTCGGGGGATGAACACTGAAGCTTTCTTT. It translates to CSVRARGMNTEAFF.

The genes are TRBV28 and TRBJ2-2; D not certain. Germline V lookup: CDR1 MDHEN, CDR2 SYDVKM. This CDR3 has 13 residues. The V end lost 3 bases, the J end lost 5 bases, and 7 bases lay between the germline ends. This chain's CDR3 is CASSFGGTGELFF. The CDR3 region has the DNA TGTGCCAGCAGTTTTGGTGGAACCGGGGAGCTGTTTTTT.

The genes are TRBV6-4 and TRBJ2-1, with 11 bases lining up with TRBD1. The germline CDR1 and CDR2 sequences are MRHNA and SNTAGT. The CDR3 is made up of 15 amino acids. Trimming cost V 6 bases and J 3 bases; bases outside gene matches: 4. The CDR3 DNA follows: TGTGCCAGCAGACCCGGGACAGGGGGCTACAATGAGCAGTTCTTC. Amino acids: CASRPGTGGYNEQFF.

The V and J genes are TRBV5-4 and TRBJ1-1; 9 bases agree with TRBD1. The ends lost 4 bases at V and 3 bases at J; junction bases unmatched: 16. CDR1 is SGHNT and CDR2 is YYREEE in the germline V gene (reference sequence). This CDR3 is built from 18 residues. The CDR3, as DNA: TGTGCCAGCAGCCTCGGGACAGGGAATTATTTTTGGTACACTGAAGCTTTCTTT. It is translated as CASSLGTGNYFWYTEAFF.

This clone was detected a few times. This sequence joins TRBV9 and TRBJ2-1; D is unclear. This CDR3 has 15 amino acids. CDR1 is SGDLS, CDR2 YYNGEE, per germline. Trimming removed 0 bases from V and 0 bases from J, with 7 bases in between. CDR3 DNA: TGTGCCAGCAGCGTAGCGGTTCTCTCCTACAATGAGCAGTTCTTC. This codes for CASSVAVLSYNEQFF.

CDR3 sequence reads: CAISAANTEAFF. CDR3 coding DNA: TGTGCCATCTCGGCCGCGAACACTGAAGCTTTCTTT. The chain carries TRBV10-3 and TRBJ1-1; D remains unclear. Germline V CDR1 and CDR2: ENHRY, SYGVKD. V dropped 8 bases and J dropped 1 base, with 8 bases sitting between them. The CDR3 sequence is 12 residues long.

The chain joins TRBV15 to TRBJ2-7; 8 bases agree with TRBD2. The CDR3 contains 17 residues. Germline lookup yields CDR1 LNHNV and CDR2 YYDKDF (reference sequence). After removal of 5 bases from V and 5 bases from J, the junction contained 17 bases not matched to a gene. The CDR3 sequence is CATSGFTSGEGFDEQYF. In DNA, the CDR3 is TGTGCCACCAGCGGCTTCACTAGCGGCGAAGGGTTTGACGAGCAGTACTTC.